The next 22 T cell receptor beta chains were all read from a single sample in a study of blood T cell repertoires in COVID-19. The data were produced by immunoSEQ multiplex PCR, yet TCRdb's version contains in-frame clones alone and is incomplete. Of some 240,000 clones listed, 75% to 90% are singletons. The sequenced sample consisted of PBMCs or T cells enriched from blood (not recorded which). Receptors were obtained from a middle-aged woman who had been exposed to COVID-19.

This sequence joins TRBV4-1 and TRBJ1-4; D is possibly TRBD1 (5 bases). CDR1 and CDR2 from the germline V gene are MGHRA and YSYEKL. The CDR3 extends over 15 amino acids. The ends were cut back, 1 base at V and 8 bases at J, with 14 bases in the middle. CDR3 region: CASSQVTEGREKLFF. The CDR3 nucleotides read TGCGCCAGCAGCCAAGTGACGGAGGGGCGGGAAAAACTGTTTTTT.

V and J are TRBV28 and TRBJ1-1, with D uncertain. The CDR3 consists of 12 residues. Per the germline V gene, CDR1 is MDHEN and CDR2 is SYDVKM. V lost 2 bases, J lost 3 bases, and 4 bases lay in between. CDR3 amino acids: CASSLQYTEAFF. CDR3 sequence (DNA): TGTGCCAGCAGTTTACAATACACTGAAGCTTTCTTT.

This chain links TRBV2 with TRBJ1-5; D remains ambiguous. Germline V CDR1 and CDR2: SNHLY, FYNNEI. The CDR3 covers 11 residues. V dropped 6 bases and J dropped 5 bases, with 5 bases sitting between them. CDR3 coding DNA: TGTGCCAGCAGGCGGTATCAGCCCCAGCATTTT. Translation gives CASRRYQPQHF.

This chain links TRBV9 with TRBJ1-6; 7 nucleotides match TRBD1. Germline V gene lookup returns CDR1 SGDLS and CDR2 YYNGEE. The CDR3 is made up of 15 amino acids. The ends lost 0 bases at V and 6 bases at J; junction bases unmatched: 3. Here the CDR3 DNA reads TGTGCCAGCAGCGTAGTGGACAGGTCTAATTCACCCCTCCACTTT. It translates to CASSVVDRSNSPLHF.

The CDR3 protein is CASSSSSGGISKTDTQYF. CDR3 in DNA: TGTGCCAGCAGCTCGTCTAGCGGGGGCATTTCTAAAACAGATACGCAGTATTTT. The chain has TRBV7-9 and TRBJ2-3, with 10 nucleotides matching TRBD2. Unmatched junction bases numbered 13, after V lost 4 bases and J lost 3 bases. This CDR3 spans 18 amino acids. The V gene's germline CDR1 is SEHNR and CDR2 FQNEAQ (reference sequence). Drawing the rest from reference TRBV7-9 and TRBJ2-3, the complete variable domain is DTGVSQNPRHKITKRGQNVTFRCDPISEHNRLYWYRQTLGQGPEFLTYFQNEAQLEKSRLLSDRFSAERPKGSFSTLEIQRTEQGDSAMYLCASSSSSGGISKTDTQYFGPGTRLTVL.

The J gene is TRBJ2-2, the V gene TRBV11-1, with D hard to call. Germline V gene data show CDR1 as SGHAT and CDR2 as FQDESV (reference sequence). This CDR3 spans 15 amino acids. The V end lost 7 bases, the J end lost 5 bases, and 17 bases lay between the germline ends. In DNA, the CDR3 is TGTGCCAGCACCCCCCCTCGGAGTTGGACCGGGGAGCTGTTTTTT. It encodes CASTPPRSWTGELFF. Using reference TRBV11-1 and TRBJ2-2 for the parts outside the CDR3, the full variable domain is EAEVAQSPRYKITEKSQAVAFWCDPISGHATLYWYRQILGQGPELLVQFQDESVVDDSQLPKDRFSAERLKGVDSTLKIQPAELGDSAMYLCASTPPRSWTGELFFGEGSRLTVL.

This sequence joins TRBV2 and TRBJ2-7, with TRBD1 matching over 9 bases. After removal of 8 bases from V and 7 bases from J, the junction contained 12 bases not matched to a gene. Germline loops: CDR1 SNHLY, CDR2 FYNNEI. This CDR3 is built from 14 residues. The CDR3 reads CASLRTGAKGEQYF. The CDR3 DNA follows: TGTGCCAGCCTGAGGACAGGGGCCAAGGGTGAGCAGTACTTC.

The J gene is TRBJ1-2, the V gene TRBV11-3; TRBD1 agrees at 8 bases. The CDR3 totals 14 residues. J gave up 2 bases and V 5 bases, and 4 bases lay outside the gene matches. Germline values: CDR1 SGHNT, CDR2 YENEEA. The CDR3 sequence: CASSRGTGNYGYTF. CDR3 bases: TGTGCCAGCAGCCGCGGGACAGGCAACTATGGCTACACCTTC. Combining the CDR3 with reference TRBV11-3 and TRBJ1-2 gives the whole variable domain EAGVVQSPRYKIIEKKQPVAFWCNPISGHNTLYWYLQNLGQGPELLIRYENEEAVDDSQLPKDRFSAERLKGVDSTLKIQPAELGDSAVYLCASSRGTGNYGYTFGSGTRLTVV.

This clone appeared a few times. The chain joins TRBV7-9 to TRBJ2-7, with D perhaps TRBD1 (6 bases). Germline V gene lookup returns CDR1 SEHNR and CDR2 FQNEAQ (reference sequence). Trimming cost V 6 bases and J 8 bases, with 11 bases left between them. CDR3 size: 11 residues. The CDR3 DNA reads as TGTGCCAGCAGGAAAGACAGGCAGCAGTACTTC. Amino acids: CASRKDRQQYF.

J is TRBJ2-5 and V is TRBV10-3; 9 bases are shared with TRBD2. This CDR3 has 14 amino acids. J lost 2 bases, V lost 2 bases, and 0 bases had no gene match. Looked up from germline, CDR1 is ENHRY and CDR2 is SYGVKD. CDR3 DNA: TGTGCCATCAGTGAGCTAGCGGGGCAAGAGACCCAGTACTTC. This encodes CAISELAGQETQYF.

The chain has TRBV6-5 and TRBJ1-6, with D perhaps TRBD1 (5 bases). Germline assignment: CDR1 MNHEY and CDR2 SVGAGI. V lost 2 bases to trimming and J lost 10 bases, with 15 bases between them. The CDR3 loop spans 15 amino acids. DNA for the CDR3: TGTGCCAGCAGTTACGAGGGAGGGCAGGGCTCACCCCTCCACTTT. Its protein product is CASSYEGGQGSPLHF.

This CDR3 is CASSLDVGGLSDTQYF. The CDR3 bases are TGTGCCAGCAGCTTAGACGTGGGAGGGCTCTCAGATACGCAGTATTTT. The V gene is TRBV11-2, the J gene TRBJ2-3; 7 bases match TRBD2. V shed 0 bases and J 4 bases; nucleotides not matched to a gene: 7. CDR1 and CDR2 from the germline V gene are SGHAT and FQNNGV. This CDR3 comprises 16 residues.

Comment on this clone: Sequence at one end of the junction differs from germline and may be a read error. CDR3 bases: TGTGCCAGCAGCTTCTCAGGGGTAGAGACTAACTATGGCTACACCTTC. It codes for CASSFSGVETNYGYTF. The chain has TRBV5-1 and TRBJ1-2, with TRBD1 as a possible D gene (6 bases). The CDR3 is 16 amino acids. Germline V gene sequence: CDR1 SGHRS, CDR2 YFSETQ.

V gene TRBV7-2 combines with J gene TRBJ1-1; tentative D call: TRBD1 (6 bases). The germline V and J ends were trimmed by 5 bases and 1 base, with 17 bases remaining between them. This CDR3 is built from 16 residues. The germline V gene has CDR1 SGHTA and CDR2 FQGNSA. CDR3 sequence reads: CASSAPTGGRNTEAFF. The DNA of the CDR3 is TGTGCCAGCAGCGCCCCGACCGGGGGGCGGAACACTGAAGCTTTCTTT.

The rearrangement joins TRBV30 to TRBJ1-2, with a possible D match to TRBD1 (5 bases). This CDR3 spans 11 amino acids. V was pared by 2 bases and J by 13 bases, with 14 bases between. Per germline, CDR1 GTSNPN and CDR2 SVGIG (reference sequence). CDR3 region: CAWSTGNRVTF. The CDR3 coding sequence is TGTGCCTGGAGTACAGGAAATCGGGTCACCTTC.

A note on this clone: Its ends do not fully match the called genes, so a read error is possible. Here the CDR3 DNA reads TGTGCCAGCAGTGAAGTAGGGACAGTTACGCAGTATTTT. Translated, it gives CASSEVGTVTQYF. The chain joins TRBV2 to TRBJ2-3; TRBD1 matches at 7 bases. The CDR3 consists of 13 residues. CDR1 and CDR2 (germline): SNHLY, FYNNEI.

V gene TRBV7-2 combines with J gene TRBJ1-1; D is ambiguous. CDR1 is SGHTA and CDR2 is FQGNSA in the germline V gene. V lost 5 bases, J lost 0 bases, and 13 bases lay in between. The CDR3 runs to 15 residues. CDR3 region: CASSLLGEMNTEAFF. The CDR3, as DNA: TGTGCCAGCAGCCTCCTTGGAGAAATGAACACTGAAGCTTTCTTT. The complete variable domain, with remaining parts taken from reference TRBV7-2 and TRBJ1-1, reads GAGVSQSPSNKVTEKGKDVELRCDPISGHTALYWYRQSLGQGLEFLIYFQGNSAPDKSGLPSDRFSAERTGGSVSTLTIQRTQQEDSAVYLCASSLLGEMNTEAFFGQGTRLTVV.

The CDR3 DNA reads as TGTGCCAGCAGCTCGAGACAGGGGAGCTCTAACTATGGCTACACCTTC. Translating gives CASSSRQGSSNYGYTF. The chain combines TRBV7-8 with TRBJ1-2; 8 positions match TRBD1. The CDR3 contains 16 residues. The trim removed 4 bases at V and 0 bases at J, leaving 7 bases unmatched. CDR1 is SGHVS, CDR2 FQNEAQ, per germline.

The chain is built from TRBV11-2 and TRBJ2-3, with TRBD2 matching 9 bases. The CDR3 length is 18 residues. V lost 0 bases and J lost 4; bases outside the gene matches: 11. Germline values: CDR1 SGHAT, CDR2 FQNNGV. Here the CDR3 DNA reads TGTGCCAGCAGCTTAGACAGTTGGGCGGGGGGGCCCGCAGATACGCAGTATTTT. This encodes CASSLDSWAGGPADTQYF.

The chain joins TRBV19 to TRBJ1-1; no clear D. The V gene's germline CDR1 is LNHDA and CDR2 SQIVND (reference sequence). V lost 3 bases and J 6 bases, leaving 5 bases between the germline ends. The CDR3 runs to 11 residues. In DNA form, the CDR3 reads TGTGCCAGTAGTATCGTTTCTGAAGCTTTCTTT. Encoded protein: CASSIVSEAFF.

This chain uses TRBV2 with TRBJ1-6; the match to TRBD1 covers 8 bases. CDR1 is SNHLY, CDR2 FYNNEI, per germline. V lost 5 bases and J lost 7; bases outside the gene matches: 16. There are 18 residues in the CDR3. In nucleotides, the CDR3 is TGTGCCAGCAGTTATACTGAACAGGGGGTCATCTTGAATTCACCCCTCCACTTT. This gives the protein CASSYTEQGVILNSPLHF.

With respect to this clone: A read error may produce the germline difference seen at one junction end. This chain joins TRBV5-1 and TRBJ1-1; the D is unclear. This CDR3 comprises 14 residues. CDR1 and CDR2 from the germline V gene are SGHRS and YFSETQ. CDR3 nucleotide sequence: TGTGCCAGCAGCTTGGTCGAGGGGAACACTGAAGCTTTCTTT. This codes for CASSLVEGNTEAFF.